The 14 T cell receptor beta chains below were found in one sample sequenced in a study of blood T cell repertoires in COVID-19. Here immunoSEQ multiplex PCR was the method, and the copy in TCRdb shows in-frame clones only, minus some. The table shows more than 10,000 clones, with just under 80% occurring only once. The source material was peripheral blood. All receptors derive from a human donor in a cohort sampled during active COVID-19.

The CDR3, as DNA: TGTGCCAGCAGTGATGGGCCCCAAGAGACCCAGTACTTC. Translating it yields CASSDGPQETQYF. The chain couples TRBV2 to TRBJ2-5; D unclear. The V and J ends lost 3 bases and 1 base respectively, with 6 bases between them. The CDR3 spans 13 residues. Looked up from germline, CDR1 is SNHLY and CDR2 is FYNNEI.

The chain combines TRBV4-3 with TRBJ1-6; tentatively, D is TRBD1 (5 bases). The CDR3 covers 15 residues. The germline V gene has CDR1 LGHNA and CDR2 YSLEER. V lost 2 bases and J lost 3, with 8 bases in between. CDR3 amino acids: CASSQRDFYNSPLHF. CDR3 DNA sequence: TGCGCCAGCAGCCAACGGGACTTCTATAATTCACCCCTCCACTTT.

This clone was seen a handful of times. V and J are TRBV30 and TRBJ1-6; D perhaps matches TRBD1 (5 bases). Germline CDR1 GTSNPN, CDR2 SVGIG (reference sequence). V was shortened by 3 bases and J by 8 bases, with 8 bases between the two germline ends. The CDR3 covers 12 residues. This CDR3 is CAWSREYSPLHF. The CDR3 nucleotides are TGTGCCTGGAGCAGGGAATATTCACCCCTCCACTTT.

J is TRBJ1-5 and V is TRBV21-1; the table names TRBD1, a call not compared with the DNA. TRBV21-1 corresponds to a pseudogene. The CDR3 totals 16 residues. CDR3 in DNA: TGTGCCAGCAGCAAACGTCGGACAGGGGGCAATCAGCCCCAGCATTTT. This sequence encodes CASSKRRTGGNQPQHF.

This chain links TRBV5-1 with TRBJ1-1; TRBD1 matches at 12 bases. V lost 5 bases and J lost 11; bases outside the gene matches: 7. CDR1 and CDR2 (germline): SGHRS, YFSETQ. This CDR3 is built from 13 residues. The chain's CDR3 is CASRPGTGGEAFF. Here the CDR3 DNA reads TGCGCCAGCAGACCCGGGACAGGGGGCGAGGCTTTCTTT.

This sequence joins TRBV3-1 (or the pseudogene TRBV3-2) and TRBJ1-5; 9 bases are a match to TRBD1. In germline, CDR1 is LGHDT, CDR2 YNNKEL (reference sequence). V was pared by 4 bases and J by 3 bases, with 7 bases of the junction left unmatched. The CDR3 has 16 amino acids. Here the CDR3 reads CASSLSTGGLNQPQHF. The CDR3 DNA follows: TGTGCCAGCAGCCTCTCTACAGGGGGCCTCAATCAGCCCCAGCATTTT.

V usage is TRBV19 and J usage is TRBJ1-2; TRBD1 aligns across 8 bases. V was clipped by 4 bases and J by 5 bases; unmatched bases: 9. CDR3 length: 15 amino acids. Germline CDR1 reads LNHDA; CDR2 reads SQIVND (reference sequence). The CDR3 DNA sequence: TGTGCCAGTAGTAGAGGGGACAGGCCTTTTTATGGCTACACCTTC. Its protein product is CASSRGDRPFYGYTF.

This sequence joins TRBV7-9 and TRBJ1-5; D might be TRBD1 (6 bases). Trimming stripped 3 bases from V and 6 bases from J, with 12 bases between. The CDR3 has 14 amino acids. CDR1 is SEHNR and CDR2 is FQNEAQ in the germline V gene (reference sequence). The CDR3 loop is CASSFWDTSQPQHF. The CDR3 nucleotides are TGTGCCAGCAGCTTTTGGGACACTAGTCAGCCCCAGCATTTT.

This chain connects TRBV19 to TRBJ2-7, with a possible D match to TRBD1 (6 bases). Germline V lookup: CDR1 LNHDA, CDR2 SQIVND (reference sequence). Between the trimmed V and J ends, which lost 7 bases and 3 bases, there was a span of 22 bases. The CDR3 extends over 16 amino acids. CDR3 residues: CASKRVGTQGIYEQYF. DNA for the CDR3: TGTGCCAGTAAGAGGGTCGGGACACAGGGAATCTACGAGCAGTACTTC.

The rearrangement links TRBV28 to TRBJ1-2; D possibly corresponds to TRBD1 (5 bases). From germline, CDR1 is MDHEN and CDR2 SYDVKM. V shed 5 bases and J shed 7 bases, with 14 bases lying between them. The CDR3 runs 13 residues. The CDR3 sequence is CASSQQAWPGYTF. CDR3 nucleotide sequence: TGTGCCAGCAGTCAACAGGCTTGGCCTGGCTACACCTTC.

The rearrangement joins TRBV19 to TRBJ2-1, with 10 nucleotides matching TRBD2. Losses at the gene ends were 4 bases for V and 10 bases for J; bases not matched to a gene: 10. CDR3 length: 15 residues. Germline values: CDR1 LNHDA, CDR2 SQIVND (reference sequence). The chain's CDR3 is CASSSSGGPAGEQFF. CDR3 nucleotide sequence: TGTGCCAGTAGTAGTAGCGGGGGGCCCGCAGGGGAGCAGTTCTTC. Looking up the rest from reference TRBV19 and TRBJ2-1 gives the full variable domain: DGGITQSPKYLFRKEGQNVTLSCEQNLNHDAMYWYRQDPGQGLRLIYYSQIVNDFQKGDIAEGYSVSREKKESFPLTVTSAQKNPTAFYLCASSSSGGPAGEQFFGPGTRLTVL.

The genes are TRBV11-2 and TRBJ1-1, with D perhaps TRBD1 (5 bases). CDR3 length: 14 residues. Germline CDR1 and CDR2: SGHAT and FQNNGV. V gave up 4 bases and J gave up 1 base, with 10 bases separating them. The CDR3 loop is CASSWAGQNTEAFF. CDR3 nucleotide sequence: TGTGCCAGCAGCTGGGCGGGGCAGAACACTGAAGCTTTCTTT.

The genes are TRBV25-1 and TRBJ1-3; maybe TRBD1 (5 bases). The CDR3 totals 13 residues. Trimming stripped 6 bases from V and 2 bases from J, with 8 bases between. Germline assignment: CDR1 MGHDK and CDR2 SYGVNS. CDR3 nucleotide sequence: TGTGCCAGCAGGAAGACAGCTGGAAACACCATATATTTT. This encodes CASRKTAGNTIYF.

This chain connects TRBV7-2 to TRBJ2-2; 14 bases line up with TRBD2. The V gene's germline CDR1 is SGHTA and CDR2 FQGNSA. V lost 5 bases, J lost 3 bases, and 8 bases stayed unmatched. The CDR3 is 18 residues long. CDR3 DNA: TGTGCCAGCAGCCACGGGACTAGCGGGGGACCATACACCGGGGAGCTGTTTTTT. Protein product: CASSHGTSGGPYTGELFF.